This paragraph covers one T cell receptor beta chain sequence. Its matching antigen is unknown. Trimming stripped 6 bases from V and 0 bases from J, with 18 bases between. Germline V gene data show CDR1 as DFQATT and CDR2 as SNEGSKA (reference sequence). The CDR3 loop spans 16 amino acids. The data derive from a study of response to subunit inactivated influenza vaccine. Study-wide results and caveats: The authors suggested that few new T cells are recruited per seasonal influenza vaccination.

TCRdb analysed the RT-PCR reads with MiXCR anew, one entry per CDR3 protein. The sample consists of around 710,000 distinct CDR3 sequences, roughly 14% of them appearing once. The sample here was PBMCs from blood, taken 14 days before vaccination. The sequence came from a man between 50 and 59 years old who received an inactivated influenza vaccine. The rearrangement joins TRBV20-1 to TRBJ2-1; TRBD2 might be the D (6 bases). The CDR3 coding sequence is TGCAGTGCCAAAGCGCGGGGCAGTAGCTCCTACAATGAGCAGTTCTTC. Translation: CSAKARGSSSYNEQFF.